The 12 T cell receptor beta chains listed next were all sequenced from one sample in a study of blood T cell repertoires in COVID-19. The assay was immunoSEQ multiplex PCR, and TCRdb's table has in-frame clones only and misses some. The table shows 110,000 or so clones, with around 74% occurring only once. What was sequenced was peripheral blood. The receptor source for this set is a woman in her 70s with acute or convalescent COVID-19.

The CDR3 coding sequence is TGTGCCAGCAGCTTTGGGCGGGTCCAAGAGACCCAGTACTTC. Translation gives CASSFGRVQETQYF. The V and J genes are TRBV7-9 and TRBJ2-5, with D maybe TRBD2 (5 bases). With 3 bases removed from V and 1 base from J, the gap between germline ends came to 9 bases. CDR3 size: 14 residues. Germline CDR1 is SEHNR and CDR2 is FQNEAQ (reference sequence).

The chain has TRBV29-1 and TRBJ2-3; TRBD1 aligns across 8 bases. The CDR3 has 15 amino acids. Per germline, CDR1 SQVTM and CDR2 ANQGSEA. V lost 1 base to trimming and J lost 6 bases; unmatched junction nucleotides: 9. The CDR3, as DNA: TGCAGCGTTGAAGCCCCGACAGGGGATCTCGATACGCAGTATTTT. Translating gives CSVEAPTGDLDTQYF.

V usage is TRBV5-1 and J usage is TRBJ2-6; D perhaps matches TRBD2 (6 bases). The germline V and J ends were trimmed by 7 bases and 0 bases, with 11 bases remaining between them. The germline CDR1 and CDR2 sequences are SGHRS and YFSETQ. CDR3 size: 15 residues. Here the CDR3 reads CASGRDSSGANVLTF. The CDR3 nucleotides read TGCGCCAGCGGCAGGGACTCCTCTGGGGCCAACGTCCTGACTTTC.

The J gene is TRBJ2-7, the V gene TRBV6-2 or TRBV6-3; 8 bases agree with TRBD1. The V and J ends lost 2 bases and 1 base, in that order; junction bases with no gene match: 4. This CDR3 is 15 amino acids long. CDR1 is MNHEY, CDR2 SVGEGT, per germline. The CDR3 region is CASSYADRESYEQYF. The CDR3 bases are TGTGCCAGCAGTTACGCGGACAGGGAATCCTACGAGCAGTACTTC.

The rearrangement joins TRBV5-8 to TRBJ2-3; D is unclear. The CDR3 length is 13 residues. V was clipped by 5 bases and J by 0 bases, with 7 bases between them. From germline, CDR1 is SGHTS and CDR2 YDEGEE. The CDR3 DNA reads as TGTGCCAGCAGGAGGATTAGCACAGATACGCAGTATTTT. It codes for CASRRISTDTQYF.

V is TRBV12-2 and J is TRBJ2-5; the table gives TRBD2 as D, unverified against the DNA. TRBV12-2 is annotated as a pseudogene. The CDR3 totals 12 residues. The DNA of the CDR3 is TGTGCAAGTCGCCCACTGAGGGAGACCCAGTACTTC. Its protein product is CASRPLRETQYF.

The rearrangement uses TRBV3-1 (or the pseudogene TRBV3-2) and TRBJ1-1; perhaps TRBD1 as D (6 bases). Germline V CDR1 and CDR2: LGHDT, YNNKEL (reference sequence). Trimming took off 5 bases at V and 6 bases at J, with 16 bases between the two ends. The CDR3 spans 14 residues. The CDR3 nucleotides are TGTGCCAGCAGCTCCCCAGACAGGTTCTCTGAAGCTTTCTTT. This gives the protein CASSSPDRFSEAFF.

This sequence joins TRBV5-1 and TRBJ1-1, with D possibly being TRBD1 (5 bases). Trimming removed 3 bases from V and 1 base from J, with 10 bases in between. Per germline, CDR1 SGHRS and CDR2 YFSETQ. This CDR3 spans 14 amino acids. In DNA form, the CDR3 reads TGCGCCAGCAGCTCTCGACAGCAGAACACTGAAGCTTTCTTT. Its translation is CASSSRQQNTEAFF.

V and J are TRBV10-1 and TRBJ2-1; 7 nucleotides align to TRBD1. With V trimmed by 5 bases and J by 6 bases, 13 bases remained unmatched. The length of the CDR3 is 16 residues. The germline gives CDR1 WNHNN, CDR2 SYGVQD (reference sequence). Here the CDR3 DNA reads TGCGCCAGCAGTTCTGGGGGACAGATACTAGTCAATGAGCAGTTCTTC. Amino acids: CASSSGGQILVNEQFF.

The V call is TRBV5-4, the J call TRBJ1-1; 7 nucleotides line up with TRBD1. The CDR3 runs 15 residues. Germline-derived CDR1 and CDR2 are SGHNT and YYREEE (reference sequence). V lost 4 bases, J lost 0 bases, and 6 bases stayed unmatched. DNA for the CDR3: TGTGCCAGCAGCGCTTCCGGGACAGTGAACACTGAAGCTTTCTTT. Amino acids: CASSASGTVNTEAFF.

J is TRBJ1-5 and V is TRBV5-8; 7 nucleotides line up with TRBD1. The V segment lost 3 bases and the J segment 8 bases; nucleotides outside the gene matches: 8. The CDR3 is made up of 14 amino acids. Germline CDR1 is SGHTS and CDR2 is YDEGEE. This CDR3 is CASSSRDSIKPQHF. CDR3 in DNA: TGTGCCAGCAGCTCTAGGGACAGTATTAAGCCCCAGCATTTT.

CDR3 amino acids: CASTPQGSKRGYTF. In DNA form, the CDR3 reads TGTGCCAGCACCCCACAGGGAAGCAAAAGGGGCTACACCTTC. This chain uses TRBV27 with TRBJ1-2; TRBD1 is a possible D gene (6 bases). Trimming took 7 bases from V and 8 from J, leaving 20 bases between them. CDR1 and CDR2 (germline): MNHEY, SMNVEV (reference sequence). The CDR3 contains 14 residues.